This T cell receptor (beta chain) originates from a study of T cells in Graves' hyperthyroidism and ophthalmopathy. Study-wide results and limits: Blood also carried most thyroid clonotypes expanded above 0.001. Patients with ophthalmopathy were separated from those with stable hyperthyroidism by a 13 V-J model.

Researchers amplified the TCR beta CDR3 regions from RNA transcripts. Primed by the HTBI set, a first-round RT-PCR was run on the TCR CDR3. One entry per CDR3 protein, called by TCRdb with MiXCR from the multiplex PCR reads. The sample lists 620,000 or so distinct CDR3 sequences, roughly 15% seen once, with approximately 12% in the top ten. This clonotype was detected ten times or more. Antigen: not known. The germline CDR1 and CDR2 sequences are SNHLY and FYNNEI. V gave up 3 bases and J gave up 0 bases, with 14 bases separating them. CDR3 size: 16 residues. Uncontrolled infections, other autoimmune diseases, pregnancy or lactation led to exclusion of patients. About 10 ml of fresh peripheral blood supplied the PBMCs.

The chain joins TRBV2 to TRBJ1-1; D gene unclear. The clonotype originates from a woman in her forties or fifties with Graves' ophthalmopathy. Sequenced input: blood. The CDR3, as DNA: TGTGCCAGCAGTGACCGCGACCTACACCTGAACACTGAAGCTTTCTTT. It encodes CASSDRDLHLNTEAFF.